Shown below are 12 T cell receptor beta chains from a single sample sequenced in a study of shared clonotypes between healthy human individuals. Data came from immunoSEQ multiplex PCR; TCRdb stores just in-frame clones and leaves some out. The sample yields about 1,500,000 clones, around 97% seen once. Sequencing used naive CD4+ T cells sorted from blood. Subset of the sample: CD45RA+ positively selected. The receptors were gathered from a man aged 25-45 years in good health.

The chain combines TRBV5-1 with TRBJ1-2; tentative D call: TRBD1 (5 bases). Trimming shortened V by 1 base and J by 4 bases, and 14 bases separated the two germline ends. CDR1 and CDR2 (germline): SGHRS, YFSETQ. This CDR3 is built from 15 residues. CDR3 nucleotides: TGCGCCAGCAGCTTGCTTGGCCGGCAGGGCTATGGCTACACCTTC. It encodes CASSLLGRQGYGYTF.

About this clone itself: Different DNA sequences within this sample yield the same CDR3. This chain uses TRBV9 with TRBJ2-7, with 9 nucleotides matching TRBD1. The CDR3 is made up of 14 amino acids. V lost 2 bases and J lost 3; bases outside the gene matches: 3. Germline CDR1 SGDLS, CDR2 YYNGEE. Here the CDR3 DNA reads TGTGCCAGCAGCGTGACAGGGGGAAGCTACGAGCAGTACTTC. It yields the protein CASSVTGGSYEQYF.

This sequence joins TRBV5-1 and TRBJ1-4; D may be TRBD1 (6 bases). Trimming took off 0 bases at V and 6 bases at J, with 12 bases between the two ends. The CDR3 has 15 amino acids. Germline V gene lookup returns CDR1 SGHRS and CDR2 YFSETQ. The CDR3 DNA is TGCGCCAGCAGCTTGGCGGCGAGGGGGGATGAAAAACTGTTTTTT. This gives the protein CASSLAARGDEKLFF. Using reference TRBV5-1 and TRBJ1-4 for the parts outside the CDR3, the full variable domain is KAGVTQTPRYLIKTRGQQVTLSCSPISGHRSVSWYQQTPGQGLQFLFEYFSETQRNKGNFPGRFSGRQFSNSRSEMNVSTLELGDSALYLCASSLAARGDEKLFFGSGTQLSVL.

The chain recombines TRBV19 with TRBJ2-7, with D perhaps TRBD2 (6 bases). The CDR3 consists of 14 residues. V was shortened by 4 bases and J by 2 bases, with 12 bases between the two germline ends. CDR1 is LNHDA, CDR2 SQIVND, per germline (reference sequence). The CDR3 loop is CASSTPGLPYEQYF. The CDR3, as DNA: TGTGCCAGTAGTACCCCGGGACTCCCCTACGAGCAGTACTTC.

The V gene is TRBV5-1, the J gene TRBJ1-1, with no clear D. This CDR3 comprises 14 residues. CDR1 is SGHRS, CDR2 YFSETQ, per germline. The V and J ends lost 4 bases and 0 bases respectively, with 10 bases between them. CDR3 nucleotide sequence: TGCGCCAGCAGCCCCCAGACCATGAACACTGAAGCTTTCTTT. Its translation: CASSPQTMNTEAFF.

The rearrangement joins TRBV11-2 to TRBJ2-7; tentative D call: TRBD2 (5 bases). The CDR3 runs to 15 residues. Germline V gene sequence: CDR1 SGHAT, CDR2 FQNNGV. Trimming removed 6 bases at V and 4 bases at J, with 19 bases between. This CDR3 is CASRNTAGKAYEQYF. The CDR3 DNA follows: TGTGCCAGCAGAAATACAGCCGGGAAGGCTTACGAGCAGTACTTC.

For the CDR3, the DNA is TGTGCCAGCAGCCAAGTTGGTGATAGCGCGGCAGATACGCAGTATTTT. Its protein is CASSQVGDSAADTQYF. The chain uses TRBV4-2 and TRBJ2-3; weak D call: TRBD2 (5 bases). Germline V gives CDR1 LGHNA, CDR2 YNFKEQ. CDR3 length: 16 residues. V was shortened by 1 base and J by 4 bases, with 15 bases between the two germline ends.

The V gene is TRBV28, the J gene TRBJ1-5; no firm D call. Trimming cost V 7 bases and J 8 bases, with 21 bases left between them. The CDR3 is 15 amino acids. Germline V gene lookup returns CDR1 MDHEN and CDR2 SYDVKM. The CDR3 DNA reads TGTGCCAGCACCCTTATGATGGGGTCGGAGAAGCCCCAGCATTTT. Amino acid sequence: CASTLMMGSEKPQHF.

This clone was observed a single time. CDR3 nucleotide sequence: TGTGCCAGCTCACAAGTGTCTTTCTCCTACGAGCAGTACTTC. Translated, it gives CASSQVSFSYEQYF. The V call is TRBV18, the J call TRBJ2-7; no clear D gene. Germline V gives CDR1 KGHSH, CDR2 LQKENI. V lost 4 bases to trimming and J lost 0 bases, with 10 bases between them. The CDR3 is made up of 14 amino acids.

As for this clone: The same CDR3 can be traced to other DNA sequences in this sample. The rearrangement links TRBV9 to TRBJ2-2, with 9 bases aligning to TRBD2. V lost 5 bases, J lost 2 bases, and 1 base stayed unmatched. This CDR3 is 14 amino acids long. Germline assignment: CDR1 SGDLS and CDR2 YYNGEE. The CDR3 DNA sequence: TGTGCCAGCAGGACTAGCGGAAACACCGGGGAGCTGTTTTTT. Its protein is CASRTSGNTGELFF.

This clone was observed once. This rearrangement joins TRBV7-8 to TRBJ2-2, with TRBD2 matching over 7 bases. The CDR3 covers 15 residues. J was trimmed by 9 bases and V by 5 bases; bases with no gene match: 12. Germline loops: CDR1 SGHVS, CDR2 FQNEAQ. Here the CDR3 DNA reads TGTGCCAGCAGCCGTAACGGGGGGAGTACTCGGGAGCTGTTTTTT. Translating gives CASSRNGGSTRELFF.

V gene TRBV15 combines with J gene TRBJ2-1; 8 positions agree with TRBD2. V trimming: 6 bases; J trimming: 6 bases; junction bases outside the gene matches: 7. The germline gives CDR1 LNHNV, CDR2 YYDKDF (reference sequence). This CDR3 is 14 amino acids long. CDR3 protein: CATRGREVGNEQFF. The CDR3 DNA is TGTGCCACCAGAGGGCGGGAGGTAGGCAATGAGCAGTTCTTC.